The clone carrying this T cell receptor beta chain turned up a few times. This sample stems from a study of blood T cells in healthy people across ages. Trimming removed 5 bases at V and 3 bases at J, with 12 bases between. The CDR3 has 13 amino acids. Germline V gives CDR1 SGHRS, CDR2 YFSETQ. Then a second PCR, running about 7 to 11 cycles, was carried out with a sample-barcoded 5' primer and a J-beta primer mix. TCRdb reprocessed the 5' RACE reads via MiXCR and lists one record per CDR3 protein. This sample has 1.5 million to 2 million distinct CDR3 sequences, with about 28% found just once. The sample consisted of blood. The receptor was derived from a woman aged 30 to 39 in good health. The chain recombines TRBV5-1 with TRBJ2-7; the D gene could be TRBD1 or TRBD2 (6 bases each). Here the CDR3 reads CASRSGGGYEQYF. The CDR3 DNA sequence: TGCGCCAGCAGATCCGGAGGGGGCTACGAGCAGTACTTC.